The 2 T cell receptor beta chains given below trace back to one sample, sequenced in a study of blood T cell repertoires in COVID-19. Some clones are missing from TCRdb's copy, which holds only in-frame ones; the method was immunoSEQ multiplex PCR. The sample has roughly 190,000 clones; 94% are singletons. Sequenced: peripheral blood. The receptors here all came from a man younger than 45 with COVID-19, enrolled during active disease.

This rearrangement joins TRBV19 to TRBJ1-5, with a tentative D call TRBD1 (5 bases). Between the trimmed V and J ends, which lost 6 bases and 9 bases, there was a span of 12 bases. The CDR3 spans 12 residues. Per the germline V gene, CDR1 is LNHDA and CDR2 is SQIVND (reference sequence). The CDR3 protein is CASSKDTGPQHF. In DNA, the CDR3 is TGTGCCAGTAGCAAGGACACGGGGCCCCAGCATTTT. Full variable domain (missing parts from reference TRBV19 and TRBJ1-5): DGGITQSPKYLFRKEGQNVTLSCEQNLNHDAMYWYRQDPGQGLRLIYYSQIVNDFQKGDIAEGYSVSREKKESFPLTVTSAQKNPTAFYLCASSKDTGPQHFGDGTRLSIL.

The chain has TRBV5-1 and TRBJ2-1; 15 nucleotides match TRBD2. Germline trimming cut 4 bases from V and 6 bases from J; bases unmatched to any gene: 8. Germline loops: CDR1 SGHRS, CDR2 YFSETQ. The CDR3 is made up of 17 amino acids. DNA of the CDR3: TGCGCCAGCAGCCCCTGGACTAGCGGGGGGGCCGGCAATGAGCAGTTCTTC. This gives the protein CASSPWTSGGAGNEQFF.